This TCR beta chain was observed in a study of blood T cell repertoires in COVID-19. Study overall: There were acute and convalescent COVID-19 samples, and they came from the United States, Italy and Spain. PBMCs, B-cell-depleted T cells, or T cells were the source of the cDNA or gDNA that made up the material.

Patients in Seattle were enrolled during active infection, then followed longitudinally. Per the original data handling: Estimated nucleated cell counts came from reference gene primer amplification. Measured with immunoSEQ multiplex PCR; TCRdb has only the in-frame clones, and not every one. Clonal size and the V and J genes are those of that table, whereas D and trimming came from the DNA. The sample holds hundreds of thousands of clones, about nine tenths seen once. The CDR3 contains 14 residues. V dropped 8 bases and J dropped 3 bases, with 14 bases sitting between them. Germline V CDR1 and CDR2: MNHEY, SVGAGI.

The chain couples TRBV6-5 to TRBJ1-5; possible D gene TRBD1, 5 bases. Sequencing used peripheral blood. The TCR originated in a woman between 50 and 59 years old with COVID-19, enrolled during active disease. CDR3 sequence (DNA): TGTGCCAGCGGCGGGAGACAGCCCAATCAGCCCCAGCATTTT. Translation: CASGGRQPNQPQHF.